One sample yielded the 20 T cell receptor beta chains listed below, sequenced in a study of shared clonotypes between healthy human individuals. Naive CD8 isolation took CD45RO-negative cells positively selected for CCR7 and excluded terminally differentiated effector memory CD45RA+ cells. Assay: immunoSEQ multiplex PCR; the TCRdb copy retains only in-frame clones and omits some. The sample lists a few million clones, roughly 93% occurring once. The specimen sequenced was naive CD8+ T cells from PBMCs. These receptors all stem from a man aged 18 to 29 in good health. Some clones in this sample may be carry-over from other donors' samples.

The genes are TRBV28 and TRBJ2-7, with a weak D call TRBD1 (6 bases). Germline CDR1 MDHEN, CDR2 SYDVKM. This CDR3 is built from 14 residues. V lost 3 bases, J lost 6 bases, and 15 bases lay in between. This chain's CDR3 is CASSFRGSYSEQYF. In nucleotides, the CDR3 is TGTGCCAGCAGTTTCAGGGGATCGTACTCCGAGCAGTACTTC.

This chain connects TRBV4-2 to TRBJ2-1; D gene uncertain. Looked up from germline, CDR1 is LGHNA and CDR2 is YNFKEQ. CDR3 length: 13 residues. Trimming pared 0 bases from V and 9 bases from J, leaving 9 bases between. In DNA, the CDR3 is TGTGCCAGCAGCCAAGATGGATCAGGTGAGCAGTTCTTC. Its translation is CASSQDGSGEQFF.

This clone was seen once. The CDR3 reads CASVSVRAADTQYF. The CDR3 region has the DNA TGTGCCAGCGTCTCGGTCCGGGCCGCAGATACGCAGTATTTT. The chain is built from TRBV28 and TRBJ2-3; D remains ambiguous. CDR3 length: 14 residues. V lost 8 bases and J 4 bases, leaving 16 bases between the germline ends. The germline CDR1 and CDR2 sequences are MDHEN and SYDVKM.

The rearrangement joins TRBV5-1 to TRBJ2-7; perhaps TRBD2 as D (6 bases). Trimming left V 3 bases short and J 4 bases short, with 11 bases between. CDR1 and CDR2 (germline): SGHRS, YFSETQ. This CDR3 comprises 13 residues. CDR3 sequence (DNA): TGCGCCAGCAGCTGGACGGAGGGGTACGAGCAGTACTTC. The encoded protein is CASSWTEGYEQYF. Looking up the rest from reference TRBV5-1 and TRBJ2-7 gives the full variable domain: KAGVTQTPRYLIKTRGQQVTLSCSPISGHRSVSWYQQTPGQGLQFLFEYFSETQRNKGNFPGRFSGRQFSNSRSEMNVSTLELGDSALYLCASSWTEGYEQYFGPGTRLTVT.

In this sample, this clone turned up once. J is TRBJ2-1 and V is TRBV4-3; D is unresolved. The CDR3 is 15 residues long. The V end was cut by 1 base, the J end by 1 base, with 8 bases between. Germline V gene lookup returns CDR1 LGHNA and CDR2 YSLEER. CDR3 bases: TGCGCCAGCAGCCAAGCCATTAGGTCCTACAATGAGCAGTTCTTC. This translates into CASSQAIRSYNEQFF.

V and J are TRBV19 and TRBJ2-2, with a weak D call TRBD1 (5 bases). V dropped 3 bases and J dropped 3 bases, with 17 bases sitting between them. The CDR3 consists of 17 residues. CDR1 and CDR2 (germline): LNHDA, SQIVND (reference sequence). The CDR3 DNA follows: TGTGCCAGTAGTATTTCTACAGGATGGGGCTACACCGGGGAGCTGTTTTTT. It codes for CASSISTGWGYTGELFF.

The chain employs TRBV27 and TRBJ1-3; D not certain. Trimming removed 2 bases at V and 0 bases at J, with 8 bases between. The germline CDR1 and CDR2 sequences are MNHEY and SMNVEV (reference sequence). The CDR3 covers 15 residues. The CDR3 DNA sequence: TGTGCCAGCAGTTTAACCCGGGGCTCTGGAAACACCATATATTTT. Encoded protein: CASSLTRGSGNTIYF.

V is TRBV7-9 and J is TRBJ1-1; D might be TRBD1 (5 bases). Germline CDR1 SEHNR, CDR2 FQNEAQ (reference sequence). Trimming removed 1 base from V and 8 bases from J, with 8 bases in between. The length of the CDR3 is 12 residues. The CDR3 is CASSLEGLEAFF. CDR3 in DNA: TGTGCCAGCAGCTTAGAGGGACTCGAAGCTTTCTTT.

The chain employs TRBV7-9 and TRBJ2-7; 7 nucleotides agree with TRBD2. The CDR3 spans 14 residues. CDR1 and CDR2 from the germline V gene are SEHNR and FQNEAQ (reference sequence). Trimming at V came to 5 bases and at J to 6 bases, leaving 10 bases not matched to a gene. This CDR3 reads CASSNGGIVGEQYF. The CDR3 nucleotides are TGTGCCAGCAGCAACGGGGGGATAGTTGGCGAGCAGTACTTC.

This rearrangement joins TRBV7-9 to TRBJ2-1, with 7 bases lining up with TRBD2. CDR3 size: 14 residues. Germline V gene lookup returns CDR1 SEHNR and CDR2 FQNEAQ (reference sequence). V was pared by 5 bases and J by 5 bases, with 6 bases of the junction left unmatched. CDR3 sequence reads: CASSLTSEHNEQFF. The CDR3 DNA sequence: TGTGCCAGCAGCCTAACTAGCGAACACAATGAGCAGTTCTTC. Full variable domain (remainder filled in from reference TRBV7-9 and TRBJ2-1): DTGVSQNPRHKITKRGQNVTFRCDPISEHNRLYWYRQTLGQGPEFLTYFQNEAQLEKSRLLSDRFSAERPKGSFSTLEIQRTEQGDSAMYLCASSLTSEHNEQFFGPGTRLTVL.

J is TRBJ2-7 and V is TRBV7-9; D call uncertain. V was shortened by 4 bases and J by 4 bases, with 8 bases between the two germline ends. Germline V CDR1 and CDR2: SEHNR, FQNEAQ (reference sequence). The CDR3 runs 12 residues. CDR3 amino acids: CASSWAGYEQYF. The CDR3 bases are TGTGCCAGCAGCTGGGCCGGGTACGAGCAGTACTTC.

This clone was detected only once. This sequence joins TRBV28 and TRBJ2-1, with unresolved D. Germline lookup yields CDR1 MDHEN and CDR2 SYDVKM. This CDR3 spans 15 amino acids. V gave up 5 bases and J gave up 6 bases, with 17 bases separating them. The CDR3 DNA follows: TGTGCCAGCAGTAACGTGGGCGTCCGCCTCAATGAGCAGTTCTTC. Protein product: CASSNVGVRLNEQFF.

This clone showed up just once. This sequence joins TRBV29-1 and TRBJ2-5; no firm D call. The ends were cut back, 6 bases at V and 3 bases at J, with 11 bases in the middle. The CDR3 loop spans 12 amino acids. Germline CDR1 reads SQVTM; CDR2 reads ANQGSEA. The CDR3: CSVPGWEETQYF. In DNA, the CDR3 is TGCAGCGTCCCTGGGTGGGAAGAGACCCAGTACTTC.

The CDR3 DNA follows: TGTGCCAGCAGCCTGAACAGGGGCCGCCAAGAGACCCAGTACTTC. Translated, it gives CASSLNRGRQETQYF. The chain links TRBV6-6 to TRBJ2-5, with 7 bases aligning to TRBD1. This CDR3 region has 15 residues. CDR1 and CDR2 (germline): MNHNY, SVGAGI (reference sequence). The trim removed 6 bases at V and 1 base at J, leaving 8 bases unmatched.

The chain links TRBV27 to TRBJ1-3; 9 positions match TRBD1. Germline V CDR1 and CDR2: MNHEY, SMNVEV (reference sequence). This CDR3 comprises 15 residues. V trimming: 5 bases; J trimming: 3 bases; junction bases outside the gene matches: 5. CDR3 sequence: CASSLNRGLGNTIYF. CDR3 bases: TGTGCCAGCAGTCTTAACAGGGGGCTTGGAAACACCATATATTTT.

On this clone itself: The sample carries other DNA sequences with the same CDR3. The chain couples TRBV9 to TRBJ2-7; D possibly corresponds to TRBD1 (6 bases). Germline V lookup: CDR1 SGDLS, CDR2 YYNGEE. The germline V and J ends were trimmed by 0 bases and 3 bases, with 7 bases remaining between them. The CDR3 consists of 13 residues. CDR3 sequence: CASSVGQDYEQYF. The CDR3 DNA reads TGTGCCAGCAGCGTAGGACAGGACTACGAGCAGTACTTC.

CDR3 sequence reads: CASSFPNRGEGLYEQYF. The CDR3 DNA reads TGTGCCAGCAGCTTCCCTAACAGGGGGGAAGGTCTCTACGAGCAGTACTTC. The chain has TRBV7-9 and TRBJ2-7, with TRBD1 matching over 8 bases. V was pared by 3 bases and J by 3 bases, with 13 bases of the junction left unmatched. This CDR3 is 17 amino acids long. Germline lookup yields CDR1 SEHNR and CDR2 FQNEAQ (reference sequence).

This sequence joins TRBV7-2 and TRBJ2-2; the D call may be TRBD1 or TRBD2 (5 bases each). The V end was cut by 3 bases, the J end by 4 bases, with 12 bases between. CDR1 and CDR2 (germline): SGHTA, FQGNSA. The CDR3 totals 15 residues. The CDR3 spells CASSFRDGITGELFF. The CDR3 nucleotides are TGTGCCAGCAGCTTTAGGGACGGAATCACCGGGGAGCTGTTTTTT.

This chain joins TRBV19 and TRBJ2-7, with D possibly being TRBD1 (6 bases). Germline V gene lookup returns CDR1 LNHDA and CDR2 SQIVND (reference sequence). The CDR3 runs 14 residues. Trimming removed 5 bases from V and 3 bases from J, with 14 bases in between. This chain's CDR3 is CASSSDRDNYEQYF. In nucleotides, the CDR3 is TGTGCCAGTAGTTCCGACCGGGACAACTACGAGCAGTACTTC.

The chain recombines TRBV9 with TRBJ1-2; TRBD1 matches at 7 bases. Trimming cost V 3 bases and J 5 bases; bases outside gene matches: 4. The CDR3 has 13 amino acids. CDR1 is SGDLS and CDR2 is YYNGEE in the germline V gene. The CDR3 coding sequence is TGTGCCAGCAGCGAGACAGGGAGGTATGGCTACACCTTC. Protein product: CASSETGRYGYTF.